A selection of T cell receptor beta chains follows, all from one sample in a study of T-cell reconstitution after alpha-beta-depleted transplantation in children. Using its own MiXCR run on the PCR reads, TCRdb lists one record per CDR3 protein. The sample shows under 75,000 distinct CDR3 sequences, about 11% of them seen only once. The sequencing used PBMCs, collected before TCRalphabeta/CD19-depleted stem cell transplant. Source of these receptors: a boy aged 5-17 years with acute myeloid leukemia, due to receive a stem cell transplant. The CDR3 runs from the conserved cysteine through the conserved F or W. Fields, in order: clone size, D gene, J gene, V gene, CDR3 protein, CDR3 DNA. D genes are given only for firm matches. Clone size is given for some rows only: seen once, a few or many times, or a class if the clone is expanded.

>many|NA|TRBJ2-7|TRBV10-3
CAISTGSGGVSYEQYF
TGTGCCATCAGTACGGGATCCGGAGGAGTTTCCTACGAGCAGTACTTC
>many|NA|TRBJ2-3|TRBV12-3/TRBV12-4
CASSLGIQRASTDTQYF
TGTGCCAGCAGCCTGGGGATTCAAAGGGCTTCAACAGATACGCAGTATTTT
>many|NA|TRBJ2-2|TRBV12-3/TRBV12-4
CASSFGQTSGELFF
TGTGCCAGCAGTTTCGGACAAACCTCCGGGGAGCTGTTTTTT
>many|TRBD2|TRBJ2-5|TRBV15
CATSPGGGNQETQYF
TGTGCCACCAGCCCCGGGGGGGGGAACCAAGAGACCCAGTACTTC
>many|TRBD2|TRBJ2-3|TRBV7-8
CASSPRTSGVASTDTQYF
TGTGCCAGCAGCCCCCGGACTAGCGGGGTCGCTAGCACAGATACGCAGTATTTT
>many|NA|TRBJ1-3|TRBV12-3/TRBV12-4
CASSALGGGNTIYF
TGTGCCAGTTCCGCGTTGGGGGGTGGAAACACCATATATTTT
>many|TRBD1|TRBJ2-1|TRBV4-1
CASSQLSQGARNEQFF
TGCGCCAGCAGCCAACTATCACAGGGGGCGCGGAATGAGCAGTTCTTC
>few|TRBD2|TRBJ2-1|TRBV14
CASSQESGRLSYNEQFF
TGTGCCAGCAGCCAAGAGAGCGGGAGGCTCTCCTACAATGAGCAGTTCTTC
>NA|TRBD1|TRBJ2-2|TRBV29-1
CSVGQGNTGELFF
TGCAGCGTGGGACAGGGGAACACCGGGGAGCTGTTTTTT
>many|TRBD2|TRBJ2-5|TRBV3-1
CASSPGTNPVPQYF
TGTGCCAGCAGCCCCGGGACTAACCCCGTTCCCCAGTACTTC
>NA|NA|TRBJ2-1|TRBV3-1
CASSQAGVKDEQFF
TGTGCCAGCAGCCAAGCGGGAGTAAAGGATGAGCAGTTCTTC
>NA|TRBD2|TRBJ2-3|TRBV12-3/TRBV12-4
CASRGVGTSGQPTDTQYF
TGTGCCAGCAGGGGGGTCGGGACTAGCGGGCAACCCACAGATACGCAGTATTTT
>many|TRBD2|TRBJ2-2|TRBV7-9
CASSPPGLADTGELFF
TGTGCCAGCAGTCCTCCGGGACTAGCGGACACCGGGGAGCTGTTTTTT
>many|TRBD1|TRBJ1-3|TRBV6-5
CASSYPNRGAGNTIYF
TGTGCCAGCAGTTACCCAAACAGGGGGGCTGGAAACACCATATATTTT
>many|TRBD2|TRBJ2-5|TRBV6-4
CASSDLSLSGRAFETQYF
TGTGCCAGCAGTGACTTATCCCTTAGCGGGAGGGCCTTTGAGACCCAGTACTTC
>many|NA|TRBJ2-3|TRBV20-1
CSAREGTDTQYF
TGCAGTGCTAGAGAGGGTACAGATACGCAGTATTTT
>many|NA|TRBJ1-4|TRBV10-3
CAISERANEKLFF
TGTGCCATCAGTGAGAGAGCCAATGAAAAACTGTTTTTT
>few|NA|TRBJ2-3|TRBV27
CASTMWGDTDTQYF
TGTGCCAGCACTATGTGGGGGGACACAGATACGCAGTATTTT
>many|TRBD1|TRBJ1-1|TRBV20-1
CSAPPERGLWTEAFF
TGCAGTGCTCCCCCGGAGAGGGGGCTATGGACTGAAGCTTTCTTT
>NA|TRBD2|TRBJ2-1|TRBV2
CASSKNSGEYNEQFF
TGTGCCAGCAGTAAAAATAGCGGGGAGTACAATGAGCAGTTCTTC
>many|NA|TRBJ2-5|TRBV27
CASSFSRTGLDQETQYF
TGTGCCAGCAGTTTTTCTCGTACAGGCCTCGACCAAGAGACCCAGTACTTC
>few|TRBD1|TRBJ1-4|TRBV3-1
CASSQVRGQGPGNEKLFF
TGTGCCAGCAGCCAAGTTAGGGGACAGGGGCCTGGTAATGAAAAACTGTTTTTT
>NA|TRBD2|TRBJ2-1|TRBV3-1
CASSQEGGSGGARYYNEQFF
TGTGCCAGCAGCCAAGAAGGGGGTAGCGGGGGGGCCAGGTACTACAATGAGCAGTTCTTC
>many|TRBD2|TRBJ2-3|TRBV11-2
CASSPHGTSGGGSDTQYF
TGTGCCAGCAGCCCCCACGGGACTAGCGGAGGGGGATCAGATACGCAGTATTTT
>many|TRBD1|TRBJ2-2|TRBV7-2
CASSLDRGLGTGELFF
TGTGCCAGCAGCTTAGACAGGGGGCTCGGCACCGGGGAGCTGTTTTTT
>many|NA|TRBJ1-1|TRBV5-4
CAYPHGNTEAFF
TGTGCCTACCCCCACGGGAACACTGAAGCTTTCTTT
>NA|NA|TRBJ1-1|TRBV3-1
CASSLTGTDTEAFF
TGTGCCAGCAGTTTAACCGGGACGGACACTGAAGCTTTCTTT
>many|NA|TRBJ2-3|TRBV10-2
CASSVRIDTDTQYF
TGCGCCAGCAGTGTTCGGATCGACACAGATACGCAGTATTTT
>many|TRBD2|TRBJ2-5|TRBV20-1
CSARDRRTSGRDETQYF
TGCAGTGCTAGAGATCGAAGAACTAGCGGGAGGGATGAGACCCAGTACTTC
>many|TRBD2|TRBJ2-5|TRBV20-1
CSAFLAGVETQYF
TGCAGTGCTTTTCTAGCGGGAGTGGAGACCCAGTACTTC
>many|TRBD1|TRBJ1-5|TRBV7-9
CASSLGQGVQPQHF
TGTGCCAGCAGCTTGGGACAGGGCGTTCAGCCCCAGCATTTT
>many|NA|TRBJ2-3|TRBV7-9
CASSFSAIRDTQYF
TGTGCCAGCAGCTTCTCCGCCATAAGGGATACGCAGTATTTT
>NA|TRBD1|TRBJ2-2|TRBV12-3/TRBV12-4
CASRDRGVSGELFF
TGTGCCAGCAGGGACAGGGGAGTGAGCGGGGAGCTGTTTTTT
>many|TRBD2|TRBJ2-1|TRBV10-3
CAISDTGTSSNEQFF
TGTGCCATCAGTGATACCGGGACTAGTTCCAATGAGCAGTTCTTC
>many|NA|TRBJ1-1|TRBV5-6
CASSPANRDPTEAFF
TGTGCCAGCAGCCCAGCCAACAGGGATCCCACTGAAGCTTTCTTT
>many|NA|TRBJ2-3|TRBV7-3
CASSPPGGTDTQYF
TGTGCCAGCAGCCCCCCCGGTGGCACAGATACGCAGTATTTT
>many|TRBD2|TRBJ2-1|TRBV5-1
CASHTSRGTSGSSYNEQFF
TGCGCCAGTCATACCTCCAGGGGTACTAGCGGAAGCTCCTACAATGAGCAGTTCTTC
>many|NA|TRBJ2-2|TRBV12-3/TRBV12-4
CASTAGRLNTGELFF
TGTGCCAGCACCGCGGGACGGCTGAACACCGGGGAGCTGTTTTTT
>NA|TRBD1|TRBJ2-1|TRBV5-1
CASSPGQGNNEQFF
TGCGCCAGCAGCCCAGGACAGGGTAACAATGAGCAGTTCTTC
>many|TRBD1|TRBJ2-2|TRBV20-1
CSARAGTGNTGELFF
TGCAGTGCTAGAGCCGGGACAGGTAACACCGGGGAGCTGTTTTTT
>many|NA|TRBJ1-1|TRBV6-5
CASSSRPIFPEAFF
TGTGCCAGCAGCTCACGCCCCATTTTCCCTGAAGCTTTCTTT
>many|TRBD1|TRBJ2-5|TRBV28
CASSLGDSQETQYF
TGTGCCAGCTCCCTAGGGGACAGCCAAGAGACCCAGTACTTC
>many|NA|TRBJ2-1|TRBV4-2
CASSQAPGSVHNEQFF
TGTGCCAGCAGCCAAGCTCCGGGATCAGTCCACAATGAGCAGTTCTTC
>many|NA|TRBJ2-2|TRBV12-3/TRBV12-4
CASTRTNTGELFF
TGTGCCAGCACTCGGACCAACACCGGGGAGCTGTTTTTT
>many|NA|TRBJ1-2|TRBV12-3/TRBV12-4
CASSFDRFYGYTF
TGTGCCAGCAGTTTCGACAGATTCTATGGCTACACCTTC
>many|NA|TRBJ2-5|TRBV5-6
CASSYKETQYF
TGTGCCAGCAGCTATAAGGAGACCCAGTACTTC
>many|TRBD2|TRBJ2-5|TRBV11-1
CASSPGGGFERGRETQYF
TGTGCCAGCAGCCCCGGGGGGGGGTTTGAAAGAGGGCGAGAGACCCAGTACTTC
>few|NA|TRBJ2-2|TRBV19
CASSISGSRFTGELFF
TGTGCCAGTAGTATCTCAGGTAGCAGATTCACCGGGGAGCTGTTTTTT
>few|NA|TRBJ2-2|TRBV29-1
CSVRGPGASNTGELFF
TGCAGCGTTAGGGGTCCGGGAGCTTCGAACACCGGGGAGCTGTTTTTT
>many|NA|TRBJ1-3|TRBV15
CATSALSHSGNTIYF
TGTGCCACCAGCGCCCTGAGCCACTCTGGAAACACCATATATTTT
>many|NA|TRBJ1-6|TRBV20-1
CSAAPGDRNSPLHF
TGCAGTGCTGCTCCAGGGGACCGTAATTCACCCCTCCACTTT
>many|TRBD1|TRBJ2-2|TRBV20-1
CSAGGDRGLTGELFF
TGCAGTGCTGGAGGTGACAGGGGGTTAACCGGGGAGCTGTTTTTT
>many|TRBD1|TRBJ1-2|TRBV28
CASTPSGTGYGYTF
TGTGCCAGCACCCCATCTGGGACAGGGTATGGCTACACCTTC
>many|NA|TRBJ2-7|TRBV12-3/TRBV12-4
CASSLVLRELYF
TGTGCCAGCAGTTTAGTGTTACGGGAGCTGTACTTC
>many|NA|TRBJ2-2|TRBV5-5
CASSAGTPRELFF
TGTGCCAGCAGCGCCGGGACTCCCAGGGAGCTGTTTTTT
>many|NA|TRBJ1-3|TRBV12-3/TRBV12-4
CASSPPRASGNTIYF
TGTGCCAGCAGCCCCCCCAGGGCTTCTGGAAACACCATATATTTT
>many|TRBD1|TRBJ2-1|TRBV12-3/TRBV12-4
CASTLGGQGALNEQFF
TGTGCCAGCACCCTCGGAGGACAGGGGGCGCTGAATGAGCAGTTCTTC
>many|NA|TRBJ2-3|TRBV6-2/TRBV6-3
CASNTGTLDLADTQYF
TGTGCCAGCAACACCGGGACCCTAGATCTGGCAGATACGCAGTATTTT